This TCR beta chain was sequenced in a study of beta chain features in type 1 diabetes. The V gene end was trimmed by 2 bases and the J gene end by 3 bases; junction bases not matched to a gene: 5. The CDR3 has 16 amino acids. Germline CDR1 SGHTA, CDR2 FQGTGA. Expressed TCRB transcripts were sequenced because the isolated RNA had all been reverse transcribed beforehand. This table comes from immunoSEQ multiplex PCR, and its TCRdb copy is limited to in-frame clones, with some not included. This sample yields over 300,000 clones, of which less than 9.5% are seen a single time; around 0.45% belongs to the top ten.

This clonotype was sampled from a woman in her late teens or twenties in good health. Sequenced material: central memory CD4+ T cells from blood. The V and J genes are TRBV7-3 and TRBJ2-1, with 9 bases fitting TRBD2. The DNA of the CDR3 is TGTGCCAGCAGCTTAGGGCTAGCGGGATACTACAATGAGCAGTTCTTC. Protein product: CASSLGLAGYYNEQFF.